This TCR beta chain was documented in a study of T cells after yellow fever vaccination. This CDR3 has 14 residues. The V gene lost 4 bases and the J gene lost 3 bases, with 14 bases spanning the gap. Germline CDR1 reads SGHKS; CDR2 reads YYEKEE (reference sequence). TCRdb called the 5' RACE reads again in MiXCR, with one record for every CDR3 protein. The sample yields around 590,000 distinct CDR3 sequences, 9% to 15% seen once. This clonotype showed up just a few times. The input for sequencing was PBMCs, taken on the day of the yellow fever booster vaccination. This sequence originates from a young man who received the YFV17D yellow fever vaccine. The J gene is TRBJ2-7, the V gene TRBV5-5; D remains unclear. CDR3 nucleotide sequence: TGTGCCAGCAGCATTCTGGAAGCCAACTACGAGCAGTACTTC. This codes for CASSILEANYEQYF.